Included here is one T cell receptor (beta chain) sequence, with context. This receptor's antigen is unknown. No base-level quality is on record; no much larger clone is a single base apart. The data were obtained in a study of blood T cell repertoires in COVID-19 (dated by TCRdb to 2018 to 2021). Context from the whole study: Samples from collaborators originated in the United States, Italy and Spain and spanned both the acute and convalescent phases of COVID-19. The prospective study material was composed of cDNA or gDNA derived from T cells, B-cell-depleted T cells, or PBMCs. The dataset comprised deeply sampled blood TCRbeta repertoires from subjects exposed to, actively infected with, or recovered from COVID-19. A freely available public database, intended as a resource for researchers studying the immune response to SARS-CoV-2, is where the repertoires were released. Samples came from the ongoing ImmuneRACE study (first 160 participants) plus 1,254 subjects from 6 global collaborators. The sample metadata nearly always contained a de-identified subject ID, COVID-19 status, age in years and sex. Where available, HLA class I and class II types were obtained from metadata supplied by the sample provider rather than from assay-based typing. On the study overall, not on this receptor specifically: The quantity of clinical and demographic metadata differed by source and by participant and was supplied without curation.

The CDR3 starts with the cysteine, ends with the phenylalanine, and has 14 residues. The DNA shown is the 42-base CDR3, in frame from base 1. The germline V gene (reference sequence) provides CDR1 MNHNY and CDR2 SVGAGI. The V and J ends are trimmed by 5 bases and 6 bases, leaving 16 bases between them. TCRbeta CDR3 regions were amplified from genomic DNA using the immunoSEQ Assay, a bias-controlled multiplex PCR. On the authors' methods: The number of nucleated cells in each sample was estimated from the amplification of reference gene primers within the assay. To quantify the absolute abundance of each unique TCRbeta CDR3 rearrangement, sequence reads were collapsed and filtered. Productive Simpson clonality was computed per sample as the square root of Simpson's diversity index over productive rearrangements. TCRdb obtained this table from immuneACCESS and retained in-frame rearrangements with V and J assigned. These tables miss some clones; where compared with another copy, unresolved V genes account for less than half of the shortfall, and the remainder is unexplained. V and J calls and clone size are copied from that table; D and trimming were computed from the DNA. The table for this sample lists some 260,000 clones; around four fifths of them were counted only once. Approximately 4% of the sample goes to the ten largest clones.

The collaborating institutions used their own protocols to collect whole blood in K2EDTA tubes. For TCRbeta analysis, collaborator samples were shipped as frozen whole blood, as isolated PBMCs, or as DNA extracted from either sample type. The clonotype comes from a woman between 35 and 50 years old with active or convalescent COVID-19. This chain joins TRBV6-6 to TRBJ1-1, with no D gene named confidently. The material sequenced was peripheral blood. The CDR3 sequence is CASSRYRVVAEAFF. In nucleotide form, the sequence is TGTGCCAGCAGTAGGTACCGGGTTGTCGCTGAAGCTTTCTTT.